This T cell receptor beta chain is from a study of blood T cell repertoires in COVID-19. Original processing methods: Counts of nucleated cells, estimated from reference gene primer amplification, were obtained. The method was immunoSEQ multiplex PCR; TCRdb's version includes in-frame clones alone and lacks a portion of them. V, J and clone size reflect that table, while D and trimming were determined from the DNA. The table lists about 33,000 clones, 70% to 90% of them singletons, with around 6.5% in the top ten. Germline CDR1 is SGHDN and CDR2 is FVKESK. Deletions cut 4 bases from V and 3 bases from J, with 14 bases between. The CDR3 is 15 residues long.

This receptor was identified in a human donor in a cohort sampled during active COVID-19. Sequences were obtained from peripheral blood. The V gene is TRBV14, the J gene TRBJ2-3; a possible D gene is TRBD2 (6 bases). CDR3 DNA sequence: TGTGCCAGCAGCCTAAGCCGGACTACAACAGATACGCAGTATTTT. Protein sequence: CASSLSRTTTDTQYF.